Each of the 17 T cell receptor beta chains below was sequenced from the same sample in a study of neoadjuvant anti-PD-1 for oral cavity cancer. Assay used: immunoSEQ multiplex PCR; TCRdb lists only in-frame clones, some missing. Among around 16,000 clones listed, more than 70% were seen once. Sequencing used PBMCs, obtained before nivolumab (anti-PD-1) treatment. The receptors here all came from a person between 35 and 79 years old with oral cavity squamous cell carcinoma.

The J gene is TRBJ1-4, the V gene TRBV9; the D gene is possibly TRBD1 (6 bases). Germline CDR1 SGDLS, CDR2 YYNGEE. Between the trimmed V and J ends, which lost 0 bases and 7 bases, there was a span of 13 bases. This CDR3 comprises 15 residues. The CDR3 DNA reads TGTGCCAGCAGCGTAGCTGGGCAGGGGAGTGAAAAACTGTTTTTT. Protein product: CASSVAGQGSEKLFF.

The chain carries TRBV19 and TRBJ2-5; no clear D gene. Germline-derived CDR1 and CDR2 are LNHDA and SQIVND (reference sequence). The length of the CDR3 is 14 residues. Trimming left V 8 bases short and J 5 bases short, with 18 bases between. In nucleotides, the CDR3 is TGTGCCAGTCTCCCGACTGCTCCCGGGGAGACCCAGTACTTC. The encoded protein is CASLPTAPGETQYF.

CDR3 DNA: TGTGCCTCCAGGACAGGGGAGGGAACCGGGGAGCTGTTTTTT. It yields the protein CASRTGEGTGELFF. This chain joins TRBV2 and TRBJ2-2, with 9 positions matching TRBD1. The germline V gene encodes CDR1 SNHLY and CDR2 FYNNEI. This CDR3 has 14 amino acids. V shed 11 bases, J shed 5 bases, and the junction held 9 bases outside the gene matches.

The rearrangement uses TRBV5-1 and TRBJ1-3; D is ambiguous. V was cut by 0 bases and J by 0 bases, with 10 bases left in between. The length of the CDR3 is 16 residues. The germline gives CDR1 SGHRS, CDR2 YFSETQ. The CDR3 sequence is CASSLEDSSSGNTIYF. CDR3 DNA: TGCGCCAGCAGCTTGGAGGACTCGAGCTCTGGAAACACCATATATTTT.

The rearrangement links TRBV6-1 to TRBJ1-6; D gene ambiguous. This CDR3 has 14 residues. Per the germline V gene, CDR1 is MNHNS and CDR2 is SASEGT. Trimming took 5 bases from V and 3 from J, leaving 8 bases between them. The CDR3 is CASSFTVYNSPLHF. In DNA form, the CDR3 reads TGTGCCAGCAGTTTTACAGTCTATAATTCACCCCTCCACTTT.

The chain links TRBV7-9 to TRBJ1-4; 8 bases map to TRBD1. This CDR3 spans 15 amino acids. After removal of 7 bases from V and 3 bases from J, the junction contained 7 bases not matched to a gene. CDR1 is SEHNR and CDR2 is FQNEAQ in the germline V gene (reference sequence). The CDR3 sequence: CASNAQQGANEKLFF. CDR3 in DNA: TGTGCCAGCAACGCCCAACAGGGGGCTAATGAAAAACTGTTTTTT.

The CDR3 DNA follows: TGCGCCAGCACCTCGGCGGGGGGGCATGGAGATACGCAGTATTTT. Its protein is CASTSAGGHGDTQYF. The rearrangement joins TRBV5-1 to TRBJ2-3; 9 bases align to TRBD2. With 6 bases clipped from V and 5 bases from J, the junction kept 10 bases outside the gene matches. In germline, CDR1 is SGHRS, CDR2 YFSETQ. This CDR3 has 15 residues.

The CDR3 here is CASSLSGTAGLRANVLTF. The CDR3 bases are TGTGCCAGCAGCCTCTCCGGGACAGCGGGTTTGAGGGCCAACGTCCTGACTTTC. The chain recombines TRBV7-2 with TRBJ2-6; possible D gene TRBD1, 7 bases. The germline V and J ends were trimmed by 5 bases and 5 bases, with 22 bases remaining between them. This CDR3 spans 18 amino acids. Germline V CDR1 and CDR2: SGHTA, FQGNSA.

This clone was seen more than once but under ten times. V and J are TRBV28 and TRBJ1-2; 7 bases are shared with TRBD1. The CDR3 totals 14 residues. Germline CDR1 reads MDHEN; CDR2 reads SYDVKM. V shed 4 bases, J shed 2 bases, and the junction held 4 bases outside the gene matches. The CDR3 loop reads CASSYQGGNYGYTF. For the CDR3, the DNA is TGTGCCAGCAGTTATCAGGGGGGGAACTATGGCTACACCTTC.

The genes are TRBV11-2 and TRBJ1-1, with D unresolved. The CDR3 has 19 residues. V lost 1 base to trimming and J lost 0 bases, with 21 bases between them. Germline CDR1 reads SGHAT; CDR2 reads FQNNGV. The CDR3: CASSLGSLGWEGLNTEAFF. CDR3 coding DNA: TGTGCCAGCAGCTTAGGGTCCTTGGGGTGGGAGGGCCTGAACACTGAAGCTTTCTTT.

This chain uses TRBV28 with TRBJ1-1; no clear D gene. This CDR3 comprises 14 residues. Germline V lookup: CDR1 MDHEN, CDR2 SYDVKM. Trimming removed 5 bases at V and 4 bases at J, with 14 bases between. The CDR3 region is CASSPSPGFTEAFF. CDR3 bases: TGTGCCAGCAGTCCCTCCCCGGGGTTCACTGAAGCTTTCTTT.

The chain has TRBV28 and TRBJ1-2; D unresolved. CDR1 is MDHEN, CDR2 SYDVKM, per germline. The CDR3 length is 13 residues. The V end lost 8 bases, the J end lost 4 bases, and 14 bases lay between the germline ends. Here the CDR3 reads CASAFLSVYGYTF. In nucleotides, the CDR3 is TGTGCCAGCGCCTTTCTATCGGTCTATGGCTACACCTTC.

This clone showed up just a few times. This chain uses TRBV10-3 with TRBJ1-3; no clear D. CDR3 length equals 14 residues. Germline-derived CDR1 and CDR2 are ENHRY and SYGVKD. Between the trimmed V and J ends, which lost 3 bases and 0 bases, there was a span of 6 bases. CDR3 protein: CAISEPRSGNTIYF. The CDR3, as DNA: TGTGCCATCAGTGAACCGCGCTCTGGAAACACCATATATTTT.

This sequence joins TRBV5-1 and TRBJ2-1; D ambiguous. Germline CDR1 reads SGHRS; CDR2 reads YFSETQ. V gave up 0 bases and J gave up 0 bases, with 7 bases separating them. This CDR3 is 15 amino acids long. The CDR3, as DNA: TGCGCCAGCAGCTTGGACCAGCCCTCCTACAATGAGCAGTTCTTC. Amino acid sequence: CASSLDQPSYNEQFF.

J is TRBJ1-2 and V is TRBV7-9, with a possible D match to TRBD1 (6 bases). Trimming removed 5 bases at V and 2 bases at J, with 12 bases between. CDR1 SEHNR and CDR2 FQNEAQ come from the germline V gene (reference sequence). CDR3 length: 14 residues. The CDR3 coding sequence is TGTGCCAGCAGCCCTCCGACAGGCAACTATGGCTACACCTTC. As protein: CASSPPTGNYGYTF. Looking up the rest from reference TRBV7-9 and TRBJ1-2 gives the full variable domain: DTGVSQNPRHKITKRGQNVTFRCDPISEHNRLYWYRQTLGQGPEFLTYFQNEAQLEKSRLLSDRFSAERPKGSFSTLEIQRTEQGDSAMYLCASSPPTGNYGYTFGSGTRLTVV.

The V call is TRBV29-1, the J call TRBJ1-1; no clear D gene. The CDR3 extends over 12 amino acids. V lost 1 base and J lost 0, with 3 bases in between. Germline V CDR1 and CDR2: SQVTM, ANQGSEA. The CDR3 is CSVEGVNTEAFF. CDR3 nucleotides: TGCAGCGTTGAAGGGGTGAACACTGAAGCTTTCTTT.

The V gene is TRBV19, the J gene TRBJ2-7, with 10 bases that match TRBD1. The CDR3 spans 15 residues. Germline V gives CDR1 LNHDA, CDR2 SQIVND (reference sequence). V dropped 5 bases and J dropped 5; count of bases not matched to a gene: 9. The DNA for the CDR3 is TGTGCCAGTAGTGTCAAGACAGGGGGCTTCAACGAGCAGTACTTC. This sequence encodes CASSVKTGGFNEQYF.